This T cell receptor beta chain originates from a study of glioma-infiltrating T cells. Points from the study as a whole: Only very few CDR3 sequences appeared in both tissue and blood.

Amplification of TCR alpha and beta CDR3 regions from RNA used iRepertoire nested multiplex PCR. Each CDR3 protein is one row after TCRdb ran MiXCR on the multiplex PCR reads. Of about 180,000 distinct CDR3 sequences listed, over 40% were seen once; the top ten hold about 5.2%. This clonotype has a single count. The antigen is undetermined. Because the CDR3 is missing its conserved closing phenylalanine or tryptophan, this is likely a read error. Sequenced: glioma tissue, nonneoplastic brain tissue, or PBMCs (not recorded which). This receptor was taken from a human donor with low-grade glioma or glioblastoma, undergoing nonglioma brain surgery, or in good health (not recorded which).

The CDR3 region is CASRKAGTASYEQYL. CDR3 in DNA: TGTGCCAGCAGGAAGGCTGGTACAGCCTCCTACGAGCAGTACCTC. The rearrangement uses TRBV7-2 and TRBJ2-7; D is unresolved. Germline CDR1 is SGHTA and CDR2 is FQGNSA. The V and J ends lost 6 bases and 0 bases respectively, with 15 bases between them. CDR3 length: 15 residues.